A single TCR beta chain is shown here with its context. V was clipped by 5 bases and J by 1 base, with 11 bases between them. This CDR3 has 14 residues. The germline gives CDR1 MNHEY, CDR2 SVGEGT. The source of the sample is a study of blood T cell repertoires in COVID-19. Background on the study: There were acute and convalescent COVID-19 samples, and they came from the United States, Italy and Spain. PBMCs, B-cell-depleted T cells, or T cells provided the cDNA or gDNA that made up the material.

During active infection, Seattle patients enrolled and were then monitored through disease. In the original workflow: Reference gene primer amplification gave estimated nucleated cell counts. Sequenced by immunoSEQ multiplex PCR; TCRdb stores in-frame clones only, minus some. V and J calls and clone size follow that table, whereas D and trimming were derived from the DNA. The sample contains over 150,000 clones, approximately 90% of which appear only once. This TCR derives from a man aged 50 to 59 with COVID-19, enrolled during active disease. The chain links TRBV6-2 or TRBV6-3 to TRBJ2-5, with a possible D match to TRBD1 (6 bases). The sequenced sample consisted of peripheral blood. CDR3 nucleotide sequence: TGTGCCAGCAGTGGCCTGGACAGCCAAGAGACCCAGTACTTC. Protein: CASSGLDSQETQYF.